Listed here are 20 T cell receptor beta chains from one sample, sequenced in a study of CD8 T cells in ankylosing spondylitis. TCRdb reanalysed the 5' RACE reads using MiXCR and keeps one entry per CDR3 protein. Seen here are approximately 250,000 distinct CDR3 sequences, over 7% observed once, and the top ten hold around 4.4%. Input material: blood, either unsorted or a sorted T cell fraction (not recorded which). The receptors come from a female donor with ankylosing spondylitis or in good health (not recorded which).

At least ten counts were recorded for this clonotype. The chain joins TRBV7-2 to TRBJ2-4; perhaps TRBD2 as D (6 bases). This CDR3 is 14 amino acids long. Trimming removed 2 bases at V and 4 bases at J, with 9 bases between. Looked up from germline, CDR1 is SGHTA and CDR2 is FQGNSA. DNA of the CDR3: TGTGCCAGCAGCTTATGGGGGGTGAAAAACATTCAGTACTTC. Its protein product is CASSLWGVKNIQYF.

The chain recombines TRBV4-3 with TRBJ1-2, with 7 bases that match TRBD1. Germline lookup yields CDR1 LGHNA and CDR2 YSLEER. V lost 2 bases, J lost 5 bases, and 8 bases stayed unmatched. The length of the CDR3 is 15 residues. CDR3 coding DNA: TGCGCCAGCAGCCAAACCGGGACAGAACGATATGGCTACACCTTC. It encodes CASSQTGTERYGYTF.

This clonotype showed up many times. V is TRBV10-3 and J is TRBJ2-7, with 10 bases that match TRBD2. The V and J ends lost 4 bases and 4 bases, in that order; junction bases with no gene match: 1. Germline V gives CDR1 ENHRY, CDR2 SYGVKD. This CDR3 comprises 13 residues. DNA for the CDR3: TGTGCCATCAGTGGGACTAGCGGTTACGAGCAGTACTTC. Protein product: CAISGTSGYEQYF.

This clonotype was detected many times. The chain joins TRBV6-4 to TRBJ2-3; TRBD2 aligns across 7 bases. This CDR3 has 14 residues. The trim removed 4 bases at V and 5 bases at J, leaving 6 bases unmatched. The germline V gene encodes CDR1 MRHNA and CDR2 SNTAGT. Here the CDR3 reads CASSGGSSKDTQYF. The CDR3 DNA reads TGTGCCAGCAGTGGCGGGAGTAGTAAAGATACGCAGTATTTT.

This clonotype was detected many times. The V gene is TRBV4-3, the J gene TRBJ1-4; no clear D. CDR3 size: 15 residues. Germline assignment: CDR1 LGHNA and CDR2 YSLEER. V shed 3 bases and J shed 0 bases, with 8 bases lying between them. CDR3: CASSQQTTTNEKLFF. The CDR3 DNA follows: TGCGCCAGCAGCCAGCAGACCACAACTAATGAAAAACTGTTTTTT.

This clonotype was counted at least ten times. The chain combines TRBV7-2 with TRBJ1-1, with D uncertain. V lost 7 bases to trimming and J lost 2 bases, with 8 bases between them. The CDR3 sequence is 12 residues long. CDR1 and CDR2 from the germline V gene are SGHTA and FQGNSA. The CDR3 DNA reads as TGTGCCAGCATCCAACCCAACACTGAAGCTTTCTTT. This translates into CASIQPNTEAFF.

This clonotype was counted many times. The chain carries TRBV12-3 or TRBV12-4 and TRBJ2-1; 8 bases match TRBD2. V lost 5 bases, J lost 3 bases, and 6 bases stayed unmatched. CDR3 length: 15 amino acids. The CDR3 DNA is TGTGCCAGCAGTCTAACTAGCGGAAACTACAATGAGCAGTTCTTC. As protein: CASSLTSGNYNEQFF.

This clonotype was detected a few times. CDR3 nucleotides: TGTGCCAGCAGCTTAAAGGGCCGAAGCTACGAGCAGTACTTC. Translating it yields CASSLKGRSYEQYF. This chain links TRBV7-9 with TRBJ2-7; D is unresolved. Between the trimmed V and J ends, which lost 2 bases and 3 bases, there was a span of 11 bases. The CDR3 is 14 residues long. The germline CDR1 and CDR2 sequences are SEHNR and FQNEAQ (reference sequence).

This clonotype was counted ten times or more. The chain couples TRBV6-1 to TRBJ1-1, with D tentatively TRBD1 (5 bases). This CDR3 is 16 amino acids long. The V gene's germline CDR1 is MNHNS and CDR2 SASEGT. V gave up 0 bases and J gave up 6 bases, with 17 bases separating them. CDR3 loop: CASSEALSGGRAEAFF. The CDR3 DNA reads as TGTGCCAGCAGTGAAGCTCTCTCGGGGGGTCGCGCTGAAGCTTTCTTT.

The table lists this clonotype with many counts. The chain is built from TRBV7-2 and TRBJ1-1, with 7 bases aligning to TRBD1. CDR1 is SGHTA, CDR2 FQGNSA, per germline. V was clipped by 5 bases and J by 1 base; unmatched bases: 13. The length of the CDR3 is 17 residues. The CDR3 DNA follows: TGTGCCAGCAGCCCTCGGGACAGCCCGGACCAGAACACTGAAGCTTTCTTT. Its translation is CASSPRDSPDQNTEAFF.

This clonotype was observed many times. V is TRBV12-3 or TRBV12-4 and J is TRBJ2-5; 14 nucleotides line up with TRBD2. V gave up 5 bases and J gave up 2 bases; unmatched junction bases: 1. The CDR3 consists of 15 residues. The CDR3 sequence is CASSRTSGGQETQYF. CDR3 in DNA: TGTGCCAGCAGTCGGACTAGCGGGGGGCAAGAGACCCAGTACTTC.

This clonotype was observed many times. The chain uses TRBV12-3 or TRBV12-4 and TRBJ2-7; D gene ambiguous. Trimming took off 5 bases at V and 0 bases at J, with 11 bases between the two ends. The length of the CDR3 is 14 residues. The CDR3 DNA follows: TGTGCCAGCAGTCCCCGGGCGAGCTCCTACGAGCAGTACTTC. It yields the protein CASSPRASSYEQYF.

In its sample, this clonotype was seen many times. The chain links TRBV7-2 to TRBJ2-5, with D possibly matching TRBD1 (6 bases). Per germline, CDR1 SGHTA and CDR2 FQGNSA. V lost 1 base and J 2 bases, leaving 11 bases between the germline ends. The CDR3 sequence is 15 residues long. The CDR3 is CASSLGAGTQETQYF. As DNA, the CDR3 is TGTGCCAGCAGCTTAGGGGCAGGGACACAAGAGACCCAGTACTTC.

This clonotype has ten or more counts. This sequence joins TRBV4-3 and TRBJ1-6; TRBD1 matches 9 bases. The trim removed 1 base at V and 15 bases at J, leaving 10 bases unmatched. Germline CDR1 and CDR2: LGHNA and YSLEER. This CDR3 region has 15 residues. The CDR3 DNA sequence: TGCGCCAGCAGCCAAGCCCTTCGGACAGGGGTTCACCTCCACTTT. This sequence encodes CASSQALRTGVHLHF.

This clonotype was picked up a small number of times. The gene calls are TRBV2 and TRBJ1-4, with D hard to call. This CDR3 has 14 residues. Trimming cost V 1 base and J 4 bases, with 7 bases left between them. The germline V gene encodes CDR1 SNHLY and CDR2 FYNNEI. The CDR3 coding sequence is TGTGCCAGCAGTGAAGAGGGCCTTAATGAAAAACTGTTTTTT. Amino acid sequence: CASSEEGLNEKLFF.

The chain couples TRBV7-9 to TRBJ2-1; a weak D match, TRBD2 (5 bases). This CDR3 has 15 residues. V dropped 5 bases and J dropped 8 bases, with 19 bases sitting between them. Germline V lookup: CDR1 SEHNR, CDR2 FQNEAQ (reference sequence). The CDR3 loop is CASSETGNLGDEQFF. The CDR3 nucleotides are TGTGCCAGCAGCGAAACCGGGAACCTTGGGGATGAGCAGTTCTTC.

V gene TRBV6-5 combines with J gene TRBJ2-3; TRBD1 is a possible D gene (6 bases). CDR1 MNHEY and CDR2 SVGAGI come from the germline V gene. V lost 7 bases, J lost 1 base, and 15 bases lay in between. The CDR3 extends over 15 amino acids. CDR3 protein: CASTPSGAGTDTQYF. The CDR3 DNA sequence: TGTGCCAGCACCCCGTCAGGGGCGGGCACAGATACGCAGTATTTT.

The chain is built from TRBV5-1 and TRBJ2-6; no clear D gene. The length of the CDR3 is 15 residues. Per germline, CDR1 SGHRS and CDR2 YFSETQ. Deletions cut 1 base from V and 2 bases from J, with 7 bases between. CDR3 sequence: CASSLLGAGANVLTF. Written as DNA, the CDR3 is TGCGCCAGCAGCTTGCTTGGGGCTGGGGCCAACGTCCTGACTTTC.

There are many counts of this clonotype. The chain links TRBV29-1 to TRBJ2-7; 8 bases are a match to TRBD1. The CDR3 consists of 12 residues. J gave up 2 bases and V 6 bases, and 3 bases lay outside the gene matches. Per germline, CDR1 SQVTM and CDR2 ANQGSEA. CDR3 bases: TGCAGCGTGGGACAGGCTACCTACGAGCAGTACTTC. Its translation is CSVGQATYEQYF.

This clonotype was recorded a few times. J is TRBJ2-1 and V is TRBV7-2; 11 positions match TRBD2. This CDR3 region has 14 residues. Germline CDR1 SGHTA, CDR2 FQGNSA. V shed 5 bases and J 9 bases; nucleotides not matched to a gene: 6. The CDR3 loop reads CASSPTSGKGEQFF. DNA for the CDR3: TGTGCCAGCAGCCCGACTAGCGGGAAGGGTGAGCAGTTCTTC. The complete variable domain, with remaining parts taken from reference TRBV7-2 and TRBJ2-1, reads GAGVSQSPSNKVTEKGKDVELRCDPISGHTALYWYRQSLGQGLEFLIYFQGNSAPDKSGLPSDRFSAERTGGSVSTLTIQRTQQEDSAVYLCASSPTSGKGEQFFGPGTRLTVL.